This T cell receptor beta chain was identified in a study of cytomegalovirus exposure and HLA in healthy donors. The overall study: From HLA-typed donors, an early data release held around 80 million unique TCRs. Study results and caveats: Common viral pathogens were later found to be apparently linked to several of the most significant clusters. Cytomegalovirus association was assigned to approximately 180 TCR beta chains.

PCR primers comprised 60 Vbeta and 13 Jbeta primers. Clones were sequenced by immunoSEQ multiplex PCR, and TCRdb holds only the in-frame ones, with some missing. In the table there are 200,000 to 300,000 clones, almost 85% of which are singletons. CDR3 length equals 14 residues. With 3 bases removed from V and 4 bases from J, the gap between germline ends came to 9 bases. Germline V gene sequence: CDR1 SGHTA, CDR2 FQGNSA. Regarding this clone: Its specificity is unknown.

This receptor was obtained from a woman in her thirties or forties in good health and CMV-seropositive. The chain combines TRBV7-2 with TRBJ2-2; TRBD2 might be the D (5 bases). Sequencing was done on a sample of PBMCs. This chain's CDR3 is CASSFSRGTGELFF. CDR3 sequence (DNA): TGTGCCAGCAGCTTTTCCCGGGGCACCGGGGAGCTGTTTTTT.